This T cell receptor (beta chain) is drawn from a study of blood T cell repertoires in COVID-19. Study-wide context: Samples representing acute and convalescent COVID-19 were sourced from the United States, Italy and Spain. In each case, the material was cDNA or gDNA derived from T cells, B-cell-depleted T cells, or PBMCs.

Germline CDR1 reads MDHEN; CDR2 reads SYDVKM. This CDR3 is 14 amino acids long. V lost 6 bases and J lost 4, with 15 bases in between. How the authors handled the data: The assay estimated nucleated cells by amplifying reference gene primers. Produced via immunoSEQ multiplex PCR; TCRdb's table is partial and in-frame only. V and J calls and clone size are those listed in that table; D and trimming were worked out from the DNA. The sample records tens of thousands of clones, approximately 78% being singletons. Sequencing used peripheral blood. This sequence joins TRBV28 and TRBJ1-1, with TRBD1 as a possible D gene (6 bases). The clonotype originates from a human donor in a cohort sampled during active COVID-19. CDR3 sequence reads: CASRVGGSGTEAFF. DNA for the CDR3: TGTGCCAGCAGGGTAGGGGGAAGTGGCACTGAAGCTTTCTTT.